The T cell receptor (beta chain) under discussion was sequenced for a study of follicular helper T cells after annual influenza vaccination (TCRdb year 2017). With regard to the full study: Blood was drawn on days 0, 7 and 28 after each seasonal influenza vaccination. To study recall of cTfh clones, some subjects were followed across successive annual vaccinations spanning the 2013-2014, 2014-2015 and 2015-2016 seasons. One week after vaccination, a second recruited cohort of approximately 11 subjects (Table S1) displayed a similar ICOS+CD38+ cTfh response. Six subjects had multi-year samples: four covered two vaccination seasons and two covered three seasons. The 2013-2014 samples were cryopreserved, while the 2015 samples were processed right after collection.

Receptor libraries were prepared by the immunoSEQ multiplex PCR assay. Adaptive Biotechnologies handled the TCRB amplification, library preparation, sequencing and preliminary bioinformatics at Survey level resolution. As for how the authors treated the data: Clonality was computed in R as 1 minus normalized Shannon entropy; the Gini index was calculated with the R package ineq. Overlap score was defined as the summed counts of shared sequences divided by the total counts of all sequences in both compared samples. Significance of shared clonotypes was assessed by Fisher's exact test, with a theoretical repertoire of 10^7 TCRB sequences assumed. TCRdb re-hosts the immuneACCESS table, in-frame sequences only. Its copies lack some clones; in the studies checked, an unresolved V gene accounts for under half of them, and the cause for the rest is not known. That table is the source of V, J and clone size, and D and trimming were worked out from the DNA. The sample table lists some 5,000 clones, roughly four fifths of them with a count of one. The ten most abundant clones make up about 0.71% of the sample.

On this clone itself: Its antigen remains unidentified. Nothing much larger sits one base from this clone, and base qualities are not available.

V and J are truncated by 4 bases and 3 bases respectively, leaving an intervening sequence of 19 bases. Counted from cysteine to phenylalanine, this CDR3 has 16 amino acids. The entry retains the CDR3 DNA only, 48 bases that are in frame from base 1. From a lookup of the germline V gene, CDR1 and CDR2 are MNHNS and SASEGT. Paper-wide results and their limitations: Only about 9.5-23% of analyzed cells yielded productive TCRB sequences, so sampling of rare clonotypes was not possible. Day 7 ICOS+CD38+ clones were most often found later in ICOS-CD38- cTfh, suggesting that subset may serve as a memory reservoir. ICOS+CD38+ cTfh clonality correlated with the frequency of that population, and its change correlated with the change in circulating plasmablast frequency. In the assessment of influenza clone enrichment, the possibility that the much larger non-cTfh compartments were undersampled could not be ruled out. Successive annual vaccinations recalled a recurring oligoclonal ICOS+CD38+ cTfh response that included tetramer and AIM influenza-specific clonotypes.

The sample's time point, from its label and the paper: 2015-2016 season, pre-vaccination. TCRB sequencing was used to follow sorted CD4 subsets from the blood of adults before and after they were given the seasonal inactivated influenza vaccine (Fluvarix). To be eligible, subjects had to be community-dwelling and could not have received an influenza vaccine during the previous 6 months. Influenza vaccine contraindications, substance abuse, HIV/AIDS, active malignancy, immunomodulatory medication and active illness such as respiratory infection were included among the exclusion criteria. Between roughly 40 and 100 mL of blood was sampled per time point. Ficoll-Paque PLUS or SepMate separation was used to isolate PBMC. As a non-Tfh comparison subset, CXCR5- memory CD4 T cells were sorted. Before DNA was extracted, the cell subsets were sorted from PBMC using a BD FACS Aria.

Sequencing used CXCR5- memory CD4+ T cells sorted from blood, obtained on the day of influenza vaccination. This specimen's cell subset or site label, per the study, means: CXCR5- memory CD4 T cells. This receptor was identified in an adult who received the influenza vaccine. Recombination joined TRBV6-1 with TRBJ2-7, with the identity of the D gene unclear. This receptor carries the CDR3 CASSVEAHGGNYEQYF. The nucleotide sequence is TGTGCCAGCAGTGTAGAAGCACACGGCGGAAACTACGAGCAGTACTTC.